This TCR beta chain was obtained from a study of cytomegalovirus exposure and HLA in healthy donors (TCRdb year 2017). At the level of the whole study: A later analysis indicated that the 95 to 150 validation repertoires were generated on the platform also employed for the approximately 700 repertoires of the first cohort. To predict cytomegalovirus infection status, the study brought together high-throughput TCR immunosequencing, statistical association of individual TCRs with disease status, and machine learning. The study aimed to test whether signatures of past pathogen exposure could be identified by cataloging public T cell receptors. Besides the first cohort of hundreds of subjects, a separate validation cohort made up of 120 different subjects was used. Overall study results and their limits: Most TCR sequences were seen in very few donors, while some public TCRs were found in many individuals. The validation cohort had no HLA typing available for a later analysis, so co-occurrence within that cohort was assessed over all 120 or so repertoires. A total of some 180 TCR beta chains were listed by the study as associated with cytomegalovirus. It was suggested by the authors that the approach could potentially be generalized to other disease states and immunological phenotypes. A few of the identified cytomegalovirus-associated TCR beta chains were confirmed in vitro to be specific for cytomegalovirus antigens. In a later analysis, TCRs clustered in the first cohort were found to also tend to co-occur in the roughly 130 validation repertoires, with 94% of cluster scores above 0. The classifier was reported to diagnose cytomegalovirus status with high specificity and sensitivity in both the original cohort and the validation cohort.

The donors were included in the validation cohort of around 120 subjects, a group kept apart from the approximately 690-subject first cohort. With respect to this clone: Its cognate antigen has yet to be identified. Base quality data are lacking; no much larger clone is found one base away.

From a lookup of the germline V gene, CDR1 and CDR2 are MNHEY and SVGAGI. V is clipped by 0 bases and J by 5 bases, and the sequence between their germline boundaries is 17 bases long. Inclusive of the bounding cysteine and phenylalanine, the CDR3 is 16 residues long. The retained sequence is limited to the CDR3, 48 bases, with the frame set at the first base. The library was prepared using the immunoSEQ multiplex PCR assay. The source study handled its data this way. A statistical classification framework was built for diagnosing cytomegalovirus status from the catalog of TCR beta chain sequences. Here the immuneACCESS table is served through TCRdb, limited to in-frame sequences with V and J called. Missing clones are a known gap in these copies; in checked studies unresolved V genes cover under half, and the rest lacks a known reason. The DNA gave D and trimming, while V, J and clone size come from that table. The sample table records roughly 250,000 clones; about 83% of these occur just once. The ten biggest clones cover 2.6% of the sample.

Sequenced input: PBMCs. This clonotype was sampled from a man aged 18 to 30 in good health and CMV-seronegative. The rearrangement joined TRBV6-5 to TRBJ2-7; TRBD2 is possibly the D segment (6 matching bases). The encoded CDR3 is CASSYSWLAIEHEQYF. DNA sequence: TGTGCCAGCAGTTACTCGTGGCTAGCGATAGAGCACGAGCAGTACTTC.